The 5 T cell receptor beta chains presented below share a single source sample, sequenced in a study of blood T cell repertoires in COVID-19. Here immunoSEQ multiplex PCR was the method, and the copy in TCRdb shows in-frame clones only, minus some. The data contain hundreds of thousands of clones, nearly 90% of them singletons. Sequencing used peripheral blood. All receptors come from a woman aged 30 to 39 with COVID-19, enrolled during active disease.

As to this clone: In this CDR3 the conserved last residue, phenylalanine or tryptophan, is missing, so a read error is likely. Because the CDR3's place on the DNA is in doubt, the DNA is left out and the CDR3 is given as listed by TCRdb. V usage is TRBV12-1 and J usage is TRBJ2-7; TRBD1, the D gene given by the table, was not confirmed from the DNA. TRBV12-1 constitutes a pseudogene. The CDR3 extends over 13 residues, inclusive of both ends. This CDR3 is CASSLGSGQGEGL.

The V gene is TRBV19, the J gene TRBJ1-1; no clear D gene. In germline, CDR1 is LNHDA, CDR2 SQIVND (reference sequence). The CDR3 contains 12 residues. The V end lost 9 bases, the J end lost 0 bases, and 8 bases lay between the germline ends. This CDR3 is CASKYMNTEAFF. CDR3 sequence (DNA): TGTGCCAGCAAATACATGAACACTGAAGCTTTCTTT.

This CDR3 reads CASSATTGNYGYTF. The CDR3 coding sequence is TGTGCCAGCAGCGCCACGACAGGAAACTATGGCTACACCTTC. V usage is TRBV7-2 and J usage is TRBJ1-2, with TRBD1 as a possible D gene (6 bases). The CDR3 spans 14 residues. The germline V gene encodes CDR1 SGHTA and CDR2 FQGNSA. The ends were cut back, 5 bases at V and 2 bases at J, with 12 bases in the middle.

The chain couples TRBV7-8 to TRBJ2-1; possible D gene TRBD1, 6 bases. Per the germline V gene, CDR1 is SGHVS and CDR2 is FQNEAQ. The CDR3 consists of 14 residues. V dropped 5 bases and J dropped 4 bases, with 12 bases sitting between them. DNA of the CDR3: TGTGCCAGCAGCATACTACAGGGATACAATGAGCAGTTCTTC. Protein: CASSILQGYNEQFF.

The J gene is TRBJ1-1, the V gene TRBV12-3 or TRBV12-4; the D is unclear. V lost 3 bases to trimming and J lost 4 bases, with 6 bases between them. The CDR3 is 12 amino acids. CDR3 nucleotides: TGTGCCAGCAGTTTTAGTGTCACTGAAGCTTTCTTT. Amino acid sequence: CASSFSVTEAFF.